These 21 T cell receptor beta chains were sequenced from one sample in a study of blood T cell repertoires in COVID-19. Here immunoSEQ multiplex PCR was the method, and the copy in TCRdb shows in-frame clones only, minus some. The table has around 300,000 clones, around four fifths seen once. Sequenced sample: peripheral blood. The receptor source for this set is a woman in her forties or fifties who had recovered from COVID-19.

The chain has TRBV9 and TRBJ2-1; tentatively, D is TRBD1 (6 bases). V gave up 3 bases and J gave up 4 bases, with 17 bases separating them. Germline V gene lookup returns CDR1 SGDLS and CDR2 YYNGEE. The CDR3 sequence is 16 residues long. This chain's CDR3 is CASSGLKPRGYNEQFF. In DNA form, the CDR3 reads TGTGCCAGCAGCGGACTCAAACCCAGGGGTTACAATGAGCAGTTCTTC.

Only a few counts were recorded for this clone. The rearrangement uses TRBV9 and TRBJ2-3, with 7 positions matching TRBD2. J lost 2 bases, V lost 0 bases, and 15 bases had no gene match. Looked up from germline, CDR1 is SGDLS and CDR2 is YYNGEE. CDR3 length equals 19 residues. The CDR3 here is CASSVAVAESGAYTDTQYF. As DNA, the CDR3 is TGTGCCAGCAGCGTAGCGGTCGCGGAGAGCGGGGCATACACAGATACGCAGTATTTT.

V is TRBV6-2 or TRBV6-3 and J is TRBJ2-7; D unclear. With 6 bases removed from V and 4 bases from J, the gap between germline ends came to 16 bases. The CDR3 spans 14 residues. Germline lookup yields CDR1 MNHEY and CDR2 SVGEGT. CDR3 DNA: TGTGCCAGCAGCTATTACGGTGCAACTTACGAGCAGTACTTC. Its translation: CASSYYGATYEQYF.

This clone has a handful of counts. The V call is TRBV27, the J call TRBJ2-3; 7 positions agree with TRBD2. CDR1 and CDR2 (germline): MNHEY, SMNVEV (reference sequence). The CDR3 spans 14 residues. The junction had 7 bases not matched to a gene; V was cut back by 5 bases and J by 5 bases. CDR3 sequence (DNA): TGTGCCAGCAGTAAGCGGGACGGGGGAGATACGCAGTATTTT. Translating gives CASSKRDGGDTQYF.

Regarding this clone: A junction boundary mismatches the germline segment, possibly from a read error. The chain links TRBV2 to TRBJ1-1; 7 bases map to TRBD1. The CDR3 length is 14 residues. Germline V CDR1 and CDR2: SNHLY, FYNNEI. Here the CDR3 reads CASSEALQGVGLSF. The CDR3, as DNA: TGTGCCAGCAGTGAAGCGCTTCAGGGGGTCGGTCTTTCTTTT.

V is TRBV9 and J is TRBJ2-3, with TRBD2 identical over 11 bases. V gave up 0 bases and J gave up 4 bases; unmatched junction bases: 10. From germline, CDR1 is SGDLS and CDR2 YYNGEE. The CDR3 covers 18 residues. CDR3 protein: CASSVATSLAGAPDTQYF. As DNA, the CDR3 is TGTGCCAGCAGCGTAGCGACCTCACTAGCGGGAGCACCAGATACGCAGTATTTT.

The chain joins TRBV5-1 to TRBJ2-5, with D maybe TRBD2 (5 bases). Germline V gene lookup returns CDR1 SGHRS and CDR2 YFSETQ. V lost 0 bases, J lost 9 bases, and 12 bases lay in between. CDR3 length equals 13 residues. The CDR3 DNA reads as TGCGCCAGCAGCTTGGCGGGGATATCGGCCCAGTACTTC. Its translation is CASSLAGISAQYF.

This sequence joins TRBV27 and TRBJ2-5, with D possibly matching TRBD1 (6 bases). In germline, CDR1 is MNHEY, CDR2 SMNVEV (reference sequence). The germline V and J ends were trimmed by 6 bases and 4 bases, with 18 bases remaining between them. The CDR3 length is 15 residues. CDR3 region: CASSPGDHMGETQYF. The CDR3 bases are TGTGCCAGCAGCCCAGGGGACCACATGGGAGAGACCCAGTACTTC.

This clone has only a few counts. This chain uses TRBV7-9 with TRBJ2-7; D call uncertain. Germline values: CDR1 SEHNR, CDR2 FQNEAQ (reference sequence). The V end was cut by 5 bases, the J end by 5 bases, with 7 bases between. This CDR3 is built from 11 residues. The CDR3 sequence: CASSPVHEQYF. In DNA, the CDR3 is TGTGCCAGCAGCCCCGTCCACGAGCAGTACTTC.

This rearrangement joins TRBV2 to TRBJ2-7, with 11 bases lining up with TRBD1. Looked up from germline, CDR1 is SNHLY and CDR2 is FYNNEI. The CDR3 totals 14 residues. The trim removed 6 bases at V and 4 bases at J, leaving 5 bases unmatched. CDR3 DNA: TGTGCCAGCAGCGGACAGGGGGCCAGATACGAGCAGTACTTC. Translated: CASSGQGARYEQYF. The variable domain in full, with the rest retrieved from reference TRBV2 and TRBJ2-7, is EPEVTQTPSHQVTQMGQEVILRCVPISNHLYFYWYRQILGQKVEFLVSFYNNEISEKSEIFDDQFSVERPDGSNFTLKIRSTKLEDSAMYFCASSGQGARYEQYFGPGTRLTVT.

This sequence joins TRBV27 and TRBJ1-3; D is uncertain. CDR1 is MNHEY and CDR2 is SMNVEV in the germline V gene (reference sequence). V was clipped by 3 bases and J by 2 bases, with 14 bases between them. This CDR3 has 16 residues. CDR3 amino acids: CASSFSQTRPGNTIYF. CDR3 bases: TGTGCCAGCAGTTTTTCCCAGACAAGACCTGGAAACACCATATATTTT.

The chain couples TRBV6-2 or TRBV6-3 to TRBJ1-5, with 8 nucleotides matching TRBD1. V was clipped by 4 bases and J by 2 bases; unmatched bases: 1. The CDR3 covers 14 residues. CDR1 and CDR2 (germline): MNHEY, SVGEGT. The CDR3 coding sequence is TGTGCCAGCAGTTGGGGACAGGGCAATCAGCCCCAGCATTTT. Residues: CASSWGQGNQPQHF.

The chain couples TRBV5-6 to TRBJ1-5; no clear D gene. The CDR3 has 13 amino acids. Trimming left V 0 bases short and J 7 bases short, with 8 bases between. Germline CDR1 SGHDT, CDR2 YYEEEE. CDR3 coding DNA: TGTGCCAGCAGCTTGGCTCCTGGCCAGCCCCAGCATTTT. It yields the protein CASSLAPGQPQHF.

The chain couples TRBV7-3 to TRBJ2-3; a possible D gene is TRBD2 (7 bases). Germline loops: CDR1 SGHTA, CDR2 FQGTGA. The CDR3 spans 21 residues. V gave up 2 bases and J gave up 1 base, with 28 bases separating them. The CDR3 loop reads CASSLLPIARGPTNRTDTQYF. The CDR3 DNA reads as TGTGCCAGCAGCTTACTTCCCATAGCGCGGGGGCCCACCAACCGCACAGATACGCAGTATTTT.

This rearrangement joins TRBV30 to TRBJ2-7; 9 nucleotides match TRBD1. CDR1 GTSNPN and CDR2 SVGIG come from the germline V gene (reference sequence). CDR3 length: 15 amino acids. J gave up 2 bases and V 3 bases, and 8 bases lay outside the gene matches. CDR3 DNA: TGTGCCTGGAGAGCCCCGGGGACAGGGACCTACGAGCAGTACTTC. It codes for CAWRAPGTGTYEQYF.

The sample holds a few counts of this clone. This rearrangement joins TRBV28 to TRBJ2-7, with 10 nucleotides matching TRBD2. CDR3 size: 15 residues. The germline CDR1 and CDR2 sequences are MDHEN and SYDVKM. Unmatched junction bases numbered 8, after V lost 7 bases and J lost 2 bases. The CDR3 DNA reads as TGTGCCAGCACCCTTAGCGGGAGGTCAGCCTACGAGCAGTACTTC. Protein sequence: CASTLSGRSAYEQYF.

This clone was seen a single time. This rearrangement joins TRBV19 to TRBJ1-2; the match to TRBD1 covers 10 bases. V shed 5 bases, J shed 7 bases, and the junction held 7 bases outside the gene matches. This CDR3 spans 14 amino acids. From germline, CDR1 is LNHDA and CDR2 SQIVND (reference sequence). The CDR3: CASSWDRGRGGYTF. CDR3 nucleotides: TGTGCCAGTAGTTGGGACAGGGGAAGAGGTGGCTACACCTTC.

This clone was counted once. The V and J genes are TRBV9 and TRBJ1-3; 10 bases agree with TRBD1. CDR1 is SGDLS, CDR2 YYNGEE, per germline. The CDR3 is 18 residues long. Losses at the gene ends were 4 bases for V and 0 bases for J; bases not matched to a gene: 10. The CDR3 spells CASSLTPGQGSSGNTIYF. The CDR3 coding sequence is TGTGCCAGCAGCCTCACCCCGGGACAGGGGAGCTCTGGAAACACCATATATTTT.

This chain connects TRBV20-1 to TRBJ1-1; 11 nucleotides align to TRBD1. This CDR3 is built from 10 residues. The junction had 2 bases not matched to a gene; V was cut back by 6 bases and J by 11 bases. The germline V gene encodes CDR1 DFQATT and CDR2 SNEGSKA (reference sequence). The DNA of the CDR3 is TGCAGTGCAGGACAGGGGGCGGCTTTCTTT. Its translation is CSAGQGAAFF.

DNA of the CDR3: TGTGCCAGCAGTTACACCCTTACGAGCTCCTACAATGAGCAGTTCTTC. Amino acids: CASSYTLTSSYNEQFF. This sequence joins TRBV6-2 or TRBV6-3 and TRBJ2-1, with D uncertain. This CDR3 spans 16 amino acids. Looked up from germline, CDR1 is MNHEY and CDR2 is SVGEGT. V was clipped by 2 bases and J by 0 bases, with 11 bases between them.

The rearrangement joins TRBV4-2 to TRBJ2-7; a possible D gene is TRBD2 (5 bases). The CDR3 length is 14 residues. Germline assignment: CDR1 LGHNA and CDR2 YNFKEQ. V was cut by 1 base and J by 5 bases, with 12 bases left in between. The CDR3 loop reads CASSQVVASHEQYF. CDR3 bases: TGTGCCAGCAGCCAAGTGGTAGCGTCCCACGAGCAGTACTTC.